This T cell receptor (beta chain) was captured in a study of blood T cells in healthy people across ages. Overall study context: Template switching recovered approximately one barcoded beta molecule for every two T cells.

Germline V gene lookup returns CDR1 SGDLS and CDR2 YYNGEE. The CDR3 spans 13 residues. Trimming took 4 bases from V and 6 from J, leaving 14 bases between them. Together with a sample-barcoded 5' primer, a J-beta primer mix was included in a second PCR lasting 7 to 11 cycles. Each CDR3 protein gets one entry after TCRdb re-called the 5' RACE reads with MiXCR. The repertoire holds about 1,500,000 distinct CDR3 sequences, with 40% to 50% as singletons. This clonotype was detected a few times. Sequences were obtained from blood. This TCR derives from a woman aged 18-35 years in good health. The V gene is TRBV9, the J gene TRBJ2-7; D may match TRBD1 or TRBD2 (5 bases each). The DNA for the CDR3 is TGTGCCAGCAGCTCCGGGACGCTGGCCGAGCAGTACTTC. Its protein is CASSSGTLAEQYF.